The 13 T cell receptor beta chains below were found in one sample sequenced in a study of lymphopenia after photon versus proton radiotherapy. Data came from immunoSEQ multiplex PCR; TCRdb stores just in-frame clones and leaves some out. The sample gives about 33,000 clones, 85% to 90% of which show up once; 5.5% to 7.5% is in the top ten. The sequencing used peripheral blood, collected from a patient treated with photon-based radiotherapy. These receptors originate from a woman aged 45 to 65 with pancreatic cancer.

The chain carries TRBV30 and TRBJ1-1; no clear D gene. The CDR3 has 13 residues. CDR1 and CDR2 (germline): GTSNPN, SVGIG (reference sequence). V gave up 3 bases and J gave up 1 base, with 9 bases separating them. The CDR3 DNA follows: TGTGCCTGGAGAGCTACACAGAACACTGAAGCTTTCTTT. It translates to CAWRATQNTEAFF.

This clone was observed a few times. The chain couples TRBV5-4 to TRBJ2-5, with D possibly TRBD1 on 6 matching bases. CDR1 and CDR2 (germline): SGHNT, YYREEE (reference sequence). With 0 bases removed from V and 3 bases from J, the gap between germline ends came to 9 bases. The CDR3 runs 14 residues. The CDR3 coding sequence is TGTGCCAGCAGCTTGGGGGGGCGGAAAGAGACCCAGTACTTC. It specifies CASSLGGRKETQYF.

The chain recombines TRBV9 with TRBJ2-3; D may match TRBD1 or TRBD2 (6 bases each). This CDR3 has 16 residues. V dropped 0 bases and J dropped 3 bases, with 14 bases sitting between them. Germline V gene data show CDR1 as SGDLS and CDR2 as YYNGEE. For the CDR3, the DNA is TGTGCCAGCAGCGTAGAGGGGGGAGAGGTGACAGATACGCAGTATTTT. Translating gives CASSVEGGEVTDTQYF.

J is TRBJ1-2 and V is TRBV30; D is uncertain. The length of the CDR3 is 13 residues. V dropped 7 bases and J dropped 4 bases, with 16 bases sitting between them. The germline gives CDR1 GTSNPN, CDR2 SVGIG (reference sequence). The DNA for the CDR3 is TGTGCCTCTAGAGATACAGCTTCCTATGGCTACACCTTC. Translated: CASRDTASYGYTF.

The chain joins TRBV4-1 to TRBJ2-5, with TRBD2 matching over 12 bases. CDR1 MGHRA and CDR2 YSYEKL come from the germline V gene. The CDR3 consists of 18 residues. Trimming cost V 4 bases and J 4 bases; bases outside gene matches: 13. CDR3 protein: CASSPTPGLAGDRETQYF. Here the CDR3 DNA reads TGCGCCAGCAGCCCTACCCCGGGACTAGCGGGCGATCGAGAGACCCAGTACTTC.

DNA of the CDR3: TGTGCCAGCAGTCCACCCGGCGGGGGGCAGACCCAGTACTTC. It yields the protein CASSPPGGGQTQYF. This rearrangement joins TRBV7-3 to TRBJ2-5; 8 positions match TRBD2. The V and J ends lost 6 bases and 6 bases, in that order; junction bases with no gene match: 9. The CDR3 sequence is 14 residues long. Looked up from germline, CDR1 is SGHTA and CDR2 is FQGTGA.

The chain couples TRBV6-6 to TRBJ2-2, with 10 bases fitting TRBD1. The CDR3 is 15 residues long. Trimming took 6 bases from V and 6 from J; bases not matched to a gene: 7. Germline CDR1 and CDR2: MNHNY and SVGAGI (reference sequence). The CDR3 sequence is CASRPGTGESGELFF. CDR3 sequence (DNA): TGTGCCAGCAGACCCGGGACAGGGGAATCCGGGGAGCTGTTTTTT.

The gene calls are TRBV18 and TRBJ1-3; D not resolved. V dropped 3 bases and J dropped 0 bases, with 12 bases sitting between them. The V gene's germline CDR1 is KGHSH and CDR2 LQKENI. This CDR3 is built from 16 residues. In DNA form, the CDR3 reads TGTGCCAGCTCACCCACACGCGACATCTCTGGAAACACCATATATTTT. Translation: CASSPTRDISGNTIYF.

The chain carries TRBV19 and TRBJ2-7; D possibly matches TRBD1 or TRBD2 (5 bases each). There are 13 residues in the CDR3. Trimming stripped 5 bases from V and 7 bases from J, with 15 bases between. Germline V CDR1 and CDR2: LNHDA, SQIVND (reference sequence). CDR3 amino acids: CASSPGPSWEQYF. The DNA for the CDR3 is TGTGCCAGTAGTCCGGGACCCTCCTGGGAGCAGTACTTC.

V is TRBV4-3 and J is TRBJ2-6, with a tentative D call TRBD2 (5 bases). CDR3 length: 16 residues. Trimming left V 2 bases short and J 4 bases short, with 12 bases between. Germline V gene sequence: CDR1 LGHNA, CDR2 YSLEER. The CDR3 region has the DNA TGCGCCAGCAGCCAATTTAGCGCCCGGGGGGCCAACGTCCTGACTTTC. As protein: CASSQFSARGANVLTF.

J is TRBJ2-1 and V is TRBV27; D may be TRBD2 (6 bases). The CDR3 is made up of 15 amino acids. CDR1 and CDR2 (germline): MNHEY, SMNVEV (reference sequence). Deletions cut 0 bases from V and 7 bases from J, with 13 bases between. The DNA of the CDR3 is TGTGCCAGCAGTTTATCGGGGACTCCCACGAATGAGCAGTTCTTC. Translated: CASSLSGTPTNEQFF.

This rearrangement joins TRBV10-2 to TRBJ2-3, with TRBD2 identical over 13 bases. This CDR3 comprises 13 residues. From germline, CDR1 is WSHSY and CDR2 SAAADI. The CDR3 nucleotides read TGCGCTATCCGACTAGCGGGAGGAGATACGCAGTATTTT. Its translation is CAIRLAGGDTQYF.

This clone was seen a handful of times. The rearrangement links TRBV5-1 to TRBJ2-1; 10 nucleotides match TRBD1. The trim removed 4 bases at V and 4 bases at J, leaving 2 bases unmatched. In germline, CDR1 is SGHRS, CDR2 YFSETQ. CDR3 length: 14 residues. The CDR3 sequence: CASSTGQGYNEQFF. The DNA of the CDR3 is TGCGCCAGCAGCACGGGACAGGGGTACAATGAGCAGTTCTTC. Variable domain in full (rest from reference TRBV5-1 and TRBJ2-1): KAGVTQTPRYLIKTRGQQVTLSCSPISGHRSVSWYQQTPGQGLQFLFEYFSETQRNKGNFPGRFSGRQFSNSRSEMNVSTLELGDSALYLCASSTGQGYNEQFFGPGTRLTVL.